This T cell receptor beta chain derives from a study of T cell responses to AZD1222 COVID-19 vaccine. About the study: Samples with a second dose at about 4 or about 12 weeks were pooled together.

Clones were read by immunoSEQ multiplex PCR, and TCRdb kept only the in-frame ones, dropping some. The sample consists of around 130,000 clones, over 85% of them appearing once. Study-level results: Donors in the cohort were predominantly white British and more often female, and clonal diversity was possibly underestimated. Receipt of two AZD1222 doses was followed by a rise in Spike-specific TCR breadth and depth. Seropositive status at baseline applied to only five to seven AZD1222 recipients.

CDR1 is SGHTA and CDR2 is FQGTGA in the germline V gene. The CDR3 is 13 amino acids. Trimming left V 5 bases short and J 2 bases short, with 9 bases between. Worth noting for this clone: Antigen specificity is unknown. In the same sample, other DNA sequences code for this CDR3.

The TCR was taken from an adult in good health. The sample in question was peripheral blood, obtained on day 0 of AZD1222 vaccination. The chain has TRBV7-3 and TRBJ1-2; D is undetermined. The chain's CDR3 is CASSLDGNYGYTF. The CDR3 nucleotides read TGTGCCAGCAGCCTGGACGGAAACTATGGCTACACCTTC.